The clone carrying this TCR beta chain was counted between two and nine times. Its antigen is not known. MiXCR was run by TCRdb on the 5' RACE reads, yielding one entry per CDR3 protein. The data show 1.5 million or so distinct CDR3 sequences, under 35% seen once. The sample belongs to a study of identical twins. Overall study results and limits: The models gave estimates that fell short of the out-of-frame TCR alpha sharing seen in monozygotic twins. Within cord blood, abundant beta clonotypes carried fewer insertions, but memory repertoires showed no such trend.

The TCR originated in a newborn girl in good health. The sample taken for sequencing was cord blood.

CDR3 sequence (DNA): TGTGCCAGCAGCCAAAACAGTGACACCGGGGAGCTGTTTTTT. This encodes CASSQNSDTGELFF. This sequence joins TRBV3-1 and TRBJ2-2; the D is unclear. V lost 2 bases and J lost 3, with 7 bases in between. This CDR3 is built from 14 residues. The germline V gene has CDR1 LGHDT and CDR2 YNNKEL (reference sequence).